This T cell receptor beta chain originates from a study of blood T cell repertoires in COVID-19. The repertoire was sequenced with immunoSEQ multiplex PCR; TCRdb's copy has only in-frame clones and lacks some. This sample has 300,000 to 450,000 clones, with around 87% found just once. The V end was cut by 2 bases, the J end by 4 bases, with 11 bases between. The CDR3 sequence is 15 residues long. Germline V gene lookup returns CDR1 MNHEY and CDR2 SVGEGT. The sequence was obtained from a man aged 35 to 55 in a cohort exposed to, infected with or recovered from COVID-19 (not recorded which). The specimen sequenced was PBMCs or T cells enriched from blood (not recorded which). The chain recombines TRBV6-2 or TRBV6-3 with TRBJ2-2; the D gene is possibly TRBD1 (5 bases). The chain's CDR3 is CASSYKGAGTGELFF. CDR3 sequence (DNA): TGTGCCAGCAGTTACAAAGGGGCAGGCACCGGGGAGCTGTTTTTT.